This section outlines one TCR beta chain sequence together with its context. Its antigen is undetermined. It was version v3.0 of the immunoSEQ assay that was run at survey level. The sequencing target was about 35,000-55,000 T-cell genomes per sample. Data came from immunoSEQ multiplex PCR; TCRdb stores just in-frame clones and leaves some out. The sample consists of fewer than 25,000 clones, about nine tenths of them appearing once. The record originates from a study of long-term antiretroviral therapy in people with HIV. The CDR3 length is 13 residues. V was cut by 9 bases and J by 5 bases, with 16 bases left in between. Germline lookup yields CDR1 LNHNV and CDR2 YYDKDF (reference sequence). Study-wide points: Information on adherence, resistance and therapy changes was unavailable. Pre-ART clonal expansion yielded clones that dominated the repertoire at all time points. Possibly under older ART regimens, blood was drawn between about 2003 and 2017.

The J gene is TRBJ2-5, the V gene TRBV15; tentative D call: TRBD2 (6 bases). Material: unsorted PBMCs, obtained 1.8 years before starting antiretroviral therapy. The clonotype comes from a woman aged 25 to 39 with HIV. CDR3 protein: CATAAGPGETQYF. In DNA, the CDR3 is TGTGCCACTGCGGCGGGGCCGGGGGAGACCCAGTACTTC.